These T cell receptor beta chains were read from a single sample in a study of control samples from healthy donors and cancer patients. Data came from immunoSEQ multiplex PCR; TCRdb stores just in-frame clones and leaves some out. Among tens of thousands of clones listed, roughly nine tenths were seen once. Sequencing was carried out using PBMCs. These receptors all come from a man aged 35 to 55 with colorectal cancer. Both conserved end residues are part of each CDR3.

V	CDR3
TRBV19	CASSRPGLLYEQYF
TRBV19	CASSMGLAGGSETQYF
TRBV14	CASSQVGQRSHNEQFF
TRBV5-1	CASSLASGNTEAFF
TRBV9	CASSPRGTYEQYF
TRBV6-5	CASKQGRSSPLHF
TRBV20-1	CSAREGLEQFF
TRBV30	CAWNGNTEAFF
TRBV6-5	CASSWTGDSPLHF
TRBV27	CASKQRDVYNEQFF
TRBV27	CASSLSVRGYVYEQYF
TRBV6-2/TRBV6-3	CASSYRGRAGGTYEQYF
TRBV30	CAWRARQFSGNTIYF
TRBV9	CASSIAGTASYGYTF
TRBV12-3/TRBV12-4	CASSSYTTYEQYF
TRBV19	CASSVPGGSNEKLFF
TRBV27	CASSLSGADSNQPQHF
TRBV4-1	CASSQEGPQPQHF
TRBV18	CASSRGDGDTGELFF
TRBV4-1	CASSVRGNTEAFF
TRBV29-1	CSVNDRAGGYTF
TRBV30	CAWSSSGRRTDTQYF
TRBV27	CASSFTLGGNEQFF
TRBV4-2	CASSQEGSKGHLNQPQHF
TRBV19	CASSMWDRNSPLHF
TRBV28	CASSEEFSGNTIYF
TRBV21-1	CASSSSLGGGSYNEQFF
TRBV29-1	CSVDGLAGAPSYNEQFF
TRBV6-1	CASSEYSNQPQHF
TRBV6-4	CASSDGGGPADTQYF
TRBV2	CASSERGWSNQPQHF
TRBV6-5	CASRGQTFSGNTIYF
TRBV7-6	CASSLTDRGLYQETQYF
TRBV5-1	CASSLEVPGTGGNYGYTF
TRBV24-1	CASRSGDTGELFF
TRBV9	CASSSLDNPGNTIYF
TRBV12-3/TRBV12-4	CASSGQGGEQYF
TRBV6-6	CASTFSIGYNEQFF
TRBV20-1	CSARLGPEQYF
TRBV6-5	CASSSGTSGRGKTQYF
TRBV2	CASSEAGAETQYF
TRBV7-3	CASSIAGMDTQYF
TRBV7-9	CASSPRGMHEQFF
TRBV28	CASSSGQGVYQPQHF
TRBV11-2	CASSSAGTDTQYF
TRBV19	CASSSGTKHGYTF
TRBV28	CASLSQQFRVQPQHF
TRBV18	CASSPPSREQYF
TRBV18	CASSPWELSNQPQHF
TRBV24-1	CATSAGEKGSPLHF